The clone carrying this T cell receptor (beta chain) came up many times. Its target is unknown. CDR1 and CDR2 from the germline V gene are LNHDA and SQIVND (reference sequence). This CDR3 is 14 amino acids long. Germline trimming cut 4 bases from V and 7 bases from J; bases unmatched to any gene: 4. TCRdb re-derived calls from the 5' RACE reads in MiXCR, one entry per CDR3 protein. The data contain about 16,000 distinct CDR3 sequences, approximately 23% of them seen just once; the ten biggest clones take up roughly three fifths. The data were obtained in a study of T-cell memory formation after mild COVID-19. Study-level findings and limits: Shrinking CD4+ clones resided mostly in CM and EM, and CD8+ ones in EMRA.

The chain has TRBV19 and TRBJ1-6, with TRBD1 identical over 7 bases. The sample consisted of PBMCs or a T cell subset sorted from them (not recorded which). This sequence originates from a man between 18 and 29 years old who had mild COVID-19 (a few samples of this study predate the infection). Cell type and time point are not known. CDR3 loop: CASSRDSRNSPLHF. In nucleotides, the CDR3 is TGTGCCAGTAGTAGGGACAGCCGGAATTCACCCCTCCACTTT.